What follows is one T cell receptor (beta chain) and its context. Time point described: pre-treatment sample, taken before nivolumab and TIL therapy. The CDR3 covers 15 residues. The ends lost 6 bases at V and 1 base at J; junction bases unmatched: 6. The germline CDR1 and CDR2 sequences are SGDLS and YYNGEE. This record belongs to a study of TIL therapy for anti-PD-1-resistant metastatic lung cancer. The immunoSEQ assay was v3. Method: immunoSEQ multiplex PCR; TCRdb's copy keeps in-frame clones and lacks some. Of tens of thousands of clones in the sample, approximately 83% are singletons; the top ten hold more than 4.5%.

The chain has TRBV9 and TRBJ2-1, with TRBD1 matching 8 bases. The sample here was blood, taken at baseline. The TCR was taken from a person aged 25 to 79 with non-small cell lung cancer. CDR3 amino acids: CASTQGAFSYNEQFF. The DNA for the CDR3 is TGTGCCAGCACCCAGGGGGCATTTTCCTACAATGAGCAGTTCTTC.